Listed below are T cell receptor beta chains from one sample, sequenced in a study of early T cells in non-severe SARS-CoV-2 infection. TCRdb used MiXCR to reprocess the 5' RACE reads, holding one entry per CDR3 protein. The table includes tens of thousands of distinct CDR3 sequences, roughly a tenth detected once. The source was whole blood, collected at baseline. These receptors all come from an adult who was a healthcare worker with PCR-confirmed SARS-CoV-2 infection or an uninfected control (not recorded which). Both conserved end residues are part of each CDR3. Fields, in order: V gene, CDR3 length, J gene, D gene, clone size, CDR3 protein, CDR3 DNA. The D gene is left open where the match is weak. Size tells how often a clone was seen (once, few, many) or the class of an expanded clone, and some rows leave it out.

>TRBV4-1|18|TRBJ1-4|NA|many
CASSQDYLQGGTNEKLFF
TGCGCCAGCAGCCAAGATTATCTGCAGGGAGGGACAAATGAAAAACTGTTTTTT
>TRBV27|17|TRBJ1-2|NA|many
CASSSPAGEGGNYGYTF
TGTGCCAGCAGTTCCCCCGCCGGAGAGGGGGGGAACTATGGCTACACCTTC
>TRBV7-2|13|TRBJ2-3|NA|few
CASSLKGADTQYF
TGTGCCAGCAGCTTAAAGGGGGCAGATACGCAGTATTTT
>TRBV28|11|TRBJ2-7|NA|few
CASGRRSEQYF
TGTGCCAGCGGGAGGCGTTCCGAGCAGTACTTC
>TRBV12-3/TRBV12-4|13|TRBJ1-5|NA|few
CASSAGGYQPQHF
TGTGCCAGCAGTGCAGGAGGTTATCAGCCCCAGCATTTT
>TRBV7-6|16|TRBJ2-5|TRBD2|few
CASSLLSSGSWETQYF
TGTGCCAGCAGCTTATTGTCTAGCGGGAGCTGGGAGACCCAGTACTTC
>TRBV11-2|15|TRBJ2-1|NA|NA
CASSLAGSRDNEQFF
TGTGCCAGCAGCTTAGCCGGTAGCCGGGACAATGAGCAGTTCTTC
>TRBV27|13|TRBJ1-4|TRBD1|few
CASSSGGGEKLFF
TGTGCCAGCAGTTCAGGGGGTGGGGAAAAACTGTTTTTT
>TRBV7-9|17|TRBJ2-3|TRBD2|NA
CASSDTAGTSGSDTQYF
TGTGCCAGCAGCGATACCGCCGGGACTAGCGGGAGTGATACGCAGTATTTT
>TRBV3-1|14|TRBJ2-3|NA|many
CASSQARRADTQYF
TGTGCCAGCAGCCAAGCTCGTCGGGCAGATACGCAGTATTTT
>TRBV18|16|TRBJ2-2|NA|few
CASSPEGAKNTGELFF
TGTGCCAGCTCACCAGAGGGCGCAAAGAACACCGGGGAGCTGTTTTTT
>TRBV3-1|14|TRBJ1-2|NA|many
CASSQDNRVNGYTF
TGTGCCAGCAGCCAAGATAACAGGGTGAATGGCTACACCTTC
>TRBV7-9|13|TRBJ1-2|NA|many
CATGGPGRYGYTF
TGTGCCACCGGAGGGCCCGGGCGCTATGGCTACACCTTC
>TRBV7-2|13|TRBJ1-6|NA|few
CASSYTRPAPLHF
TGTGCCAGCAGCTACACCCGGCCCGCACCCCTCCACTTT
>TRBV2|13|TRBJ1-2|NA|NA
CASKLGDGYGYTF
TGTGCCAGCAAATTAGGGGATGGCTATGGCTACACCTTC
>TRBV4-1|20|TRBJ2-6|TRBD1|many
CASSQEGRGTGQSGANVLTF
TGCGCCAGCAGCCAAGAGGGTCGCGGGACAGGGCAGTCTGGGGCCAACGTCCTGACTTTC
>TRBV7-9|15|TRBJ2-2|NA|many
CASSLVVSNTGELFF
TGTGCCAGCAGCTTAGTAGTCTCGAACACCGGGGAGCTGTTTTTT
>TRBV2|15|TRBJ2-2|NA|many
CASSALLFDTGELFF
TGTGCCAGCAGTGCGCTACTATTTGACACCGGGGAGCTGTTTTTT
>TRBV28|14|TRBJ2-5|TRBD1|many
CASNEGQFQETQYF
TGTGCCAGCAACGAGGGACAGTTCCAAGAGACCCAGTACTTC
>TRBV12-3/TRBV12-4|14|TRBJ1-1|NA|few
CASSSDGLNTEAFF
TGTGCCAGCAGTTCAGACGGATTGAACACTGAAGCTTTCTTT
>TRBV10-2|16|TRBJ2-1|TRBD2|many
CASSSWTSGSRDEQFF
TGCGCCAGCAGTAGCTGGACTAGCGGGAGCCGGGATGAGCAGTTCTTC
>TRBV12-3/TRBV12-4|14|TRBJ1-6|NA|NA
CASKRGELNSPLHF
TGTGCCAGCAAACGAGGAGAACTTAATTCACCCCTCCACTTT
>TRBV5-1|14|TRBJ1-5|TRBD1|NA
CASSSGQRDQPQHF
TGCGCCAGCAGCTCGGGACAGCGAGATCAGCCCCAGCATTTT
>TRBV7-9|14|TRBJ2-7|NA|many
CASRRGEGSYEQYF
TGTGCCAGCAGAAGGGGCGAGGGCTCCTACGAGCAGTACTTC
>TRBV5-1|15|TRBJ2-2|NA|NA
CASNVGEAGTGELFF
TGCGCCAGCAACGTGGGGGAGGCCGGCACCGGGGAGCTGTTTTTT
>TRBV12-2|16|TRBJ2-5|NA|few
CASRLAHREQEETQYF
TGTGCAAGTCGCTTAGCGCATAGGGAACAAGAAGAGACCCAGTACTTC
>TRBV7-2|14|TRBJ2-5|TRBD2|many
CASSVLAEGVAQYF
TGTGCCAGCAGCGTACTAGCGGAGGGGGTGGCCCAGTACTTC
>TRBV7-8|15|TRBJ2-5|TRBD2|few
CASSPLGTKQETQYF
TGTGCCAGCAGCCCTCTCGGGACTAAACAAGAGACCCAGTACTTC
>TRBV5-1|15|TRBJ1-5|NA|few
CASSADGATGQPQHF
TGCGCCAGCAGCGCGGACGGAGCCACAGGTCAGCCCCAGCATTTT
>TRBV5-1|15|TRBJ2-2|TRBD2|few
CASSFVAGGTGELFF
TGCGCCAGCAGCTTCGTAGCGGGAGGCACCGGGGAGCTGTTTTTT
>TRBV6-1|16|TRBJ1-2|NA|few
CASSARLPRANYGYTF
TGTGCCAGCAGTGCCAGGCTCCCTAGAGCTAACTATGGCTACACCTTC
>TRBV7-8|16|TRBJ2-3|NA|many
CASSLDGADRTDTQYF
TGTGCCAGCAGCTTAGACGGGGCGGATCGCACAGATACGCAGTATTTT
>TRBV9|13|TRBJ1-2|NA|NA
CASSGGFNYGYTF
TGTGCCAGCAGCGGGGGATTTAACTATGGCTACACCTTC
>TRBV20-1|14|TRBJ2-5|TRBD2|many
CSARLAGSLETQYF
TGCAGTGCAAGACTAGCGGGAAGTTTGGAGACCCAGTACTTC
>TRBV3-1|14|TRBJ2-5|NA|few
CASSQDTGSKTQYF
TGTGCCAGCAGCCAAGATACAGGCTCCAAGACCCAGTACTTC
>TRBV15|14|TRBJ2-7|NA|NA
CATSRDIGRNEQYF
TGTGCCACCAGCAGAGATATCGGGAGAAACGAGCAGTACTTC
>TRBV6-2/TRBV6-3|13|TRBJ2-2|NA|NA
CASGPIRTGELFF
TGTGCCAGCGGCCCTATCCGCACCGGGGAGCTGTTTTTT
>TRBV9|15|TRBJ2-1|NA|many
CASSARIGAQTEFLF
TGTGCCAGCAGCGCCCGTATAGGGGCGCAAACAGAGTTCCTCTTC
>TRBV9|15|TRBJ2-5|TRBD2|few
CASSAGLAGKETQYF
TGTGCCAGCAGCGCGGGACTAGCAGGGAAAGAGACCCAGTACTTC
>TRBV4-1|13|TRBJ2-7|NA|few
CASSQDLVYEQYF
TGCGCCAGCAGCCAAGATCTAGTTTACGAGCAGTACTTC
>TRBV5-1|15|TRBJ2-1|NA|few
CASSLDVQFANEQFF
TGCGCCAGCAGCTTGGATGTACAGTTCGCCAATGAGCAGTTCTTC
>TRBV11-2|14|TRBJ2-5|NA|many
CASSLDRGSETQYF
TGTGCCAGCAGCTTAGATCGCGGAAGTGAGACCCAGTACTTC
>TRBV16|12|TRBJ2-1|NA|many
CASSRIYNEQFF
TGTGCCAGCAGCAGAATTTACAATGAGCAGTTCTTC
>TRBV7-6|13|TRBJ2-7|NA|NA
CASSLALRYEQYF
TGTGCCAGCAGCTTAGCGCTCAGGTACGAGCAGTACTTC
>TRBV12-3/TRBV12-4|12|TRBJ1-2|NA|NA
CASQQGREGYTF
TGTGCCAGCCAACAGGGAAGGGAGGGCTACACCTTC
>TRBV12-3/TRBV12-4|13|TRBJ1-1|NA|few
CASSLAGSSKAFF
TGTGCCAGCAGTTTAGCGGGGTCCTCCAAAGCTTTCTTT
>TRBV6-6|20|TRBJ1-3|TRBD1|NA
CASSYSSQGASNLGGNTIYF
TGTGCCAGCAGTTACTCGAGCCAGGGGGCTTCTAACTTGGGGGGAAACACCATATATTTT
>TRBV12-3/TRBV12-4|15|TRBJ2-7|NA|many
CASSLAFGPTYEQYF
TGTGCCAGCAGTTTAGCGTTCGGGCCGACCTACGAGCAGTACTTC
>TRBV11-2|16|TRBJ1-3|NA|many
CASRTLRGRSGNTIYF
TGTGCCAGCAGAACTCTTCGGGGGCGCTCTGGAAACACCATATATTTT
>TRBV27|18|TRBJ2-7|TRBD2|NA
CASSSPRAGGDPSYEQYF
TGTGCCAGCAGTTCCCCGAGAGCGGGGGGCGATCCCTCCTACGAGCAGTACTTC
>TRBV11-1|16|TRBJ1-1|NA|once
CASSLLRGIVNTEAFF
TGTGCCAGCAGCTTACTCAGGGGAATAGTGAACACTGAAGCTTTCTTT
>TRBV4-2|16|TRBJ2-3|TRBD2|many
CASSRQTSGSADTQYF
TGTGCCAGCAGCCGCCAGACTAGCGGGAGCGCAGATACGCAGTATTTT
>TRBV6-6|14|TRBJ2-1|NA|many
CASSYAASYNEQFF
TGTGCCAGCAGTTACGCGGCATCCTACAATGAGCAGTTCTTC
>TRBV6-6|15|TRBJ2-2|TRBD1|NA
CASRSDRGWIGELFF
TGTGCCAGCAGAAGTGACAGGGGGTGGATCGGGGAGCTGTTTTTT
>TRBV19|13|TRBJ2-2|NA|few
CASSEGWTGELFF
TGTGCCAGTAGTGAAGGATGGACCGGGGAGCTGTTTTTT